These T cell receptor beta chains were read from a single sample in a study of shared clonotypes between healthy human individuals. Clones were sequenced by immunoSEQ multiplex PCR, and TCRdb holds only the in-frame ones, with some missing. The table has approximately 1.1 million clones, approximately 80% seen once. Sample: memory CD4+ T cells from PBMCs. These receptors were taken from a man between 18 and 29 years old in good health. Some clones in this sample may be carry-over from other donors' samples. CDR3s include the opening cysteine and the closing phenylalanine or tryptophan. A D gene is named only where the DNA matches it firmly. Clone size is not always given. Where it is, it says once, few, many or a class for expanded clones.

J gene	CDR3 length	V gene	clone size	D gene	CDR3 protein	CDR3 DNA
TRBJ2-2	16	TRBV5-1	NA	TRBD1	CASRPPGTGDTGELFF	TGCGCCAGCAGACCTCCAGGGACAGGGGACACCGGGGAGCTGTTTTTT
TRBJ2-1	15	TRBV9	NA	NA	CASSVDPGWLNEQFF	TGTGCCAGCAGCGTAGACCCGGGATGGTTAAATGAGCAGTTCTTC
TRBJ2-3	14	TRBV18	few	TRBD2	CASSTGGGTDTQYF	TGTGCCAGCTCTACGGGAGGCGGCACAGATACGCAGTATTTT
TRBJ1-1	15	TRBV9	NA	NA	CASSVYDSGETEAFF	TGTGCCAGCAGCGTTTACGACTCGGGTGAGACTGAAGCTTTCTTT
TRBJ1-1	15	TRBV19	NA	NA	CASSIGGVTNTEAFF	TGTGCCAGTAGTATAGGGGGGGTTACTAACACTGAAGCTTTCTTT
TRBJ2-2	14	TRBV5-1	NA	NA	CASSFDRFTGELFF	TGCGCCAGCAGCTTTGACAGATTCACCGGGGAGCTGTTTTTT
TRBJ1-2	14	TRBV5-5	NA	NA	CASSSTGVWSGYTF	TGTGCCAGCAGCTCTACAGGTGTATGGTCCGGCTACACCTTC
TRBJ1-1	11	TRBV27	NA	NA	CASSFLGEAFF	TGTGCCAGCAGTTTCCTGGGTGAAGCTTTCTTT
TRBJ1-4	17	TRBV2	NA	NA	CASSPPWAPRTNEKLFF	TGTGCCAGCAGTCCCCCGTGGGCCCCAAGGACTAATGAAAAACTGTTTTTT
TRBJ1-2	14	TRBV2	NA	NA	CASSESKGGYGYTF	TGTGCCAGCAGTGAGAGTAAGGGAGGGTATGGCTACACCTTC
TRBJ1-1	16	TRBV28	few	NA	CASSLWDTGVRAEAFF	TGTGCCAGCAGTTTATGGGACACAGGAGTGCGCGCTGAAGCTTTCTTT
TRBJ2-7	12	TRBV5-6	NA	NA	CASSLRLMGQYF	TGTGCCAGCAGCTTGCGGCTTATGGGGCAGTACTTC
TRBJ2-7	12	TRBV5-1	NA	NA	CASSLGGPEQYF	TGCGCCAGCAGCTTGGGGGGGCCTGAGCAGTACTTC
TRBJ1-1	11	TRBV28	NA	NA	CASTSNTEAFF	TGTGCCAGCACCTCGAACACTGAAGCTTTCTTT
TRBJ2-7	16	TRBV5-1	NA	NA	CASAKEPGTPSYEQYF	TGCGCCAGCGCCAAGGAACCCGGGACGCCGTCCTACGAGCAGTACTTC
TRBJ1-2	16	TRBV28	many	NA	CASSLWHGGQGARYTF	TGTGCCAGCAGTTTATGGCATGGGGGCCAAGGGGCCCGCTACACCTTC
TRBJ2-5	14	TRBV11-3	NA	TRBD2	CASSSSGRRETQYF	TGTGCCAGCAGCTCAAGCGGGAGACGGGAGACCCAGTACTTC
TRBJ1-1	13	TRBV6-1	NA	NA	CASSGDIGTEAFF	TGTGCCAGCTCGGGAGATATAGGCACTGAAGCTTTCTTT
TRBJ1-5	12	TRBV10-3	NA	NA	CAITPKNQPQHF	TGTGCCATTACCCCCAAGAATCAGCCCCAGCATTTT
TRBJ2-5	13	TRBV6-6	NA	NA	CAGSRGDRETQYF	TGTGCCGGCTCGAGGGGGGACCGGGAGACCCAGTACTTC
TRBJ2-3	15	TRBV19	NA	TRBD2	CASSTGGRATDTQYF	TGTGCCAGTAGTACAGGCGGGAGGGCCACAGATACGCAGTATTTT
TRBJ2-7	14	TRBV5-4	NA	NA	CASSYPAEGSGQYF	TGTGCCAGCAGCTATCCGGCCGAAGGTAGTGGGCAGTACTTC
TRBJ2-7	14	TRBV5-1	NA	NA	CASSLENWAGEQYF	TGCGCCAGCAGCTTGGAGAACTGGGCGGGGGAGCAGTACTTC
TRBJ1-1	15	TRBV19	NA	NA	CASRIDPGRHTEAFF	TGTGCCAGTAGAATCGACCCCGGACGGCACACTGAAGCTTTCTTT
TRBJ2-3	15	TRBV11-1	many	TRBD2	CASSLVGRARDTQYF	TGTGCCAGCAGCTTAGTCGGGAGGGCCAGAGATACGCAGTATTTT
TRBJ2-7	15	TRBV9	NA	NA	CASSVGGRGTYEQYF	TGTGCCAGCAGCGTAGGTGGCAGGGGTACCTACGAGCAGTACTTC
TRBJ2-7	16	TRBV5-1	NA	NA	CASSKSGHTRSYEQYF	TGCGCCAGCAGCAAGTCCGGGCATACACGGTCCTACGAGCAGTACTTC
TRBJ2-5	16	TRBV5-1	NA	NA	CASREPGGPIQETQYF	TGCGCCAGCAGAGAACCGGGGGGCCCCATCCAAGAGACCCAGTACTTC
TRBJ2-5	14	TRBV28	NA	TRBD1	CASSSGQTRETQYF	TGTGCCAGCAGTTCGGGACAGACGAGGGAGACCCAGTACTTC
TRBJ2-5	16	TRBV11-3	NA	NA	CASSLGARERQETQYF	TGTGCCAGCAGCTTGGGAGCGAGAGAAAGACAAGAGACCCAGTACTTC
TRBJ2-7	14	TRBV9	NA	TRBD2	CASSVTSESYEQYF	TGTGCCAGCAGCGTGACTAGCGAGTCCTACGAGCAGTACTTC
TRBJ2-2	15	TRBV5-1	NA	NA	CASSLAAGRTGELFF	TGCGCCAGCAGCTTGGCGGCAGGGCGGACCGGGGAGCTGTTTTTT
TRBJ2-7	12	TRBV6-6	NA	NA	CASSYSQVLWYF	TGTGCCAGCAGTTACTCTCAGGTTCTGTGGTACTTC
TRBJ1-2	14	TRBV27	once	NA	CASRRGQGNYGYTF	TGTGCCAGCAGGCGGGGCCAGGGTAACTATGGCTACACCTTC
TRBJ2-4	16	TRBV19	once	NA	CASSIGQRLAKNIQYF	TGTGCCAGTAGTATCGGGCAGAGACTAGCCAAAAACATTCAGTACTTC
TRBJ2-5	15	TRBV6-5	many	NA	CASSYGLGGQETQYF	TGTGCCAGCAGTTACGGCCTCGGGGGCCAAGAGACCCAGTACTTC
TRBJ2-3	11	TRBV30	NA	NA	CAWSRGDTQYF	TGTGCCTGGAGTAGAGGAGATACGCAGTATTTT
TRBJ1-3	14	TRBV9	few	NA	CASSTPGPGNTIYF	TGTGCCAGCAGCACTCCGGGCCCTGGAAACACCATATATTTT
TRBJ2-7	11	TRBV27	few	TRBD2	CASTRGVEQYF	TGTGCCAGCACCCGGGGGGTCGAGCAGTACTTC
TRBJ1-1	14	TRBV10-3	NA	TRBD1	CAITLTGGGTEAFF	TGTGCCATCACCCTGACAGGGGGGGGAACTGAAGCTTTCTTT
TRBJ1-5	15	TRBV6-1	NA	NA	CASSESGYGNQPQHF	TGTGCCAGCAGTGAATCAGGATATGGCAATCAGCCCCAGCATTTT
TRBJ2-7	14	TRBV28	NA	NA	CASNLGAGNYEQYF	TGTGCCAGCAACTTGGGGGCGGGTAACTACGAGCAGTACTTC
TRBJ2-1	16	TRBV19	NA	NA	CASSIWGGSSYNEQFF	TGTGCCAGTAGTATTTGGGGCGGAAGCTCCTACAATGAGCAGTTCTTC
TRBJ1-5	21	TRBV27	NA	TRBD1	CASSPLTGPSGGGGGNQPQHF	TGTGCCAGCAGTCCGCTTACGGGACCATCAGGGGGAGGGGGAGGCAATCAGCCCCAGCATTTT
TRBJ2-7	14	TRBV28	NA	NA	CASSLSQGLHEQYF	TGTGCCAGCAGTTTATCGCAGGGTTTACACGAGCAGTACTTC
TRBJ1-2	16	TRBV5-4	many	TRBD1	CASSLGAHRGVDGYTF	TGTGCCAGCAGTTTGGGGGCCCACAGGGGTGTCGATGGCTACACCTTC
TRBJ2-2	11	TRBV2	NA	NA	CASCATGELFF	TGTGCCAGTTGCGCCACCGGGGAGCTGTTTTTT
TRBJ2-2	17	TRBV28	NA	NA	CASSLWVDSVRSGELFF	TGTGCCAGCAGTTTATGGGTGGACAGTGTACGGTCCGGGGAGCTGTTTTTT
TRBJ2-5	11	TRBV30	few	NA	CAWAVGETQYF	TGTGCCTGGGCGGTGGGAGAGACCCAGTACTTC
TRBJ2-2	15	TRBV28	NA	NA	CASGDPDANTGELFF	TGTGCCAGCGGGGATCCGGATGCGAACACCGGGGAGCTGTTTTTT
TRBJ2-1	13	TRBV10-3	NA	TRBD2	CAISVSSGNEQFF	TGTGCCATCAGTGTGTCTAGCGGCAATGAGCAGTTCTTC
TRBJ1-6	16	TRBV27	many	NA	CASSSRVMGDNSPLHF	TGTGCCAGCAGTTCCAGGGTGATGGGGGACAATTCACCCCTCCACTTT
TRBJ1-6	17	TRBV28	NA	TRBD1	CASSLDLTGTGGSPLHF	TGTGCCAGCAGTTTAGACCTGACCGGGACAGGGGGATCACCCCTCCACTTT
TRBJ2-1	14	TRBV19	NA	TRBD2	CASSIGGRANEQFF	TGTGCCAGTAGTATCGGTGGGAGGGCCAATGAGCAGTTCTTC
TRBJ2-1	20	TRBV4-1	NA	TRBD2	CASSQEPFGASGSRYNEQFF	TGCGCCAGCAGCCAAGAGCCGTTCGGGGCTAGCGGGAGTCGTTACAATGAGCAGTTCTTC
TRBJ2-4	15	TRBV29-1	NA	NA	CSVRAGGGSQNIQYF	TGCAGCGTTAGGGCAGGAGGAGGGAGCCAAAACATTCAGTACTTC
TRBJ2-7	14	TRBV9	NA	TRBD1	CASSGGQGYYEQYF	TGTGCCAGCAGCGGGGGACAGGGCTACTACGAGCAGTACTTC